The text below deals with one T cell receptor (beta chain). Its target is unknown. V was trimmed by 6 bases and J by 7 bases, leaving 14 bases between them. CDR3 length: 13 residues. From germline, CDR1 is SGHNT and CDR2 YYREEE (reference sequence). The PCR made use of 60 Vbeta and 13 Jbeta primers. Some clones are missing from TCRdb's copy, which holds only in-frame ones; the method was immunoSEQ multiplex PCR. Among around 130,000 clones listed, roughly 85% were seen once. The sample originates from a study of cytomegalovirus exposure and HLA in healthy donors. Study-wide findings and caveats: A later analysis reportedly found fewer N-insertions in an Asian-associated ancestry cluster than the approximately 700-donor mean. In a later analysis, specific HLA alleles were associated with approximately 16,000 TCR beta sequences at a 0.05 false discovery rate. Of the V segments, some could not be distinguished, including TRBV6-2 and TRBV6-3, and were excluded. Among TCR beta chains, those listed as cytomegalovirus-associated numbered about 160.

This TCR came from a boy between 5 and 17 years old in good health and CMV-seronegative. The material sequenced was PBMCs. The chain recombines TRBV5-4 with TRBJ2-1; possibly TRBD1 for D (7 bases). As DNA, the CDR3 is TGTGCCAGCACCCTGACAGGGAGGAATGAGCAGTTCTTC. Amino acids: CASTLTGRNEQFF.